One and the same sample provided the 29 T cell receptor beta chains below, sequenced in a study of shared clonotypes between healthy human individuals. Profiled with immunoSEQ multiplex PCR; TCRdb holds only in-frame clones, not every one. In the table there are 1.4 million to 1.5 million clones, around 97% of which are singletons. Sequencing was carried out using naive CD4+ T cells sorted from blood. Subset indicated: CD45RA+ positively selected. The origin of the receptors is a young man in good health.

The chain couples TRBV5-1 to TRBJ2-7; 8 bases match TRBD1. Germline CDR1 reads SGHRS; CDR2 reads YFSETQ. This CDR3 is built from 13 residues. V shed 6 bases and J 3 bases; nucleotides not matched to a gene: 5. The CDR3 DNA follows: TGCGCCAGCATGCAGGGGGCAAACTACGAGCAGTACTTC. This sequence encodes CASMQGANYEQYF.

This clone was seen only once. The J gene is TRBJ1-4, the V gene TRBV18, with 10 bases lining up with TRBD1. The CDR3 totals 15 residues. The junction had 11 bases not matched to a gene; V was cut back by 6 bases and J by 10 bases. Germline V gene sequence: CDR1 KGHSH, CDR2 LQKENI. As DNA, the CDR3 is TGTGCCAGCTCGCAGGAGACAGGGGGCGAGGGAAAACTGTTTTTT. It specifies CASSQETGGEGKLFF.

The chain links TRBV6-6 to TRBJ1-4; D is perhaps TRBD1 (5 bases). Germline CDR1 is MNHNY and CDR2 is SVGAGI (reference sequence). The CDR3 covers 13 residues. Trimming removed 2 bases at V and 7 bases at J, with 8 bases between. The CDR3 DNA reads as TGTGCCAGCAGTTACGGGCAGGGTGAAAAACTGTTTTTT. It codes for CASSYGQGEKLFF.

The V and J genes are TRBV27 and TRBJ1-4; D possibly corresponds to TRBD1 (5 bases). The CDR3 is 14 amino acids. The V gene's germline CDR1 is MNHEY and CDR2 SMNVEV (reference sequence). V was trimmed by 6 bases and J by 7 bases, leaving 15 bases between them. The DNA for the CDR3 is TGTGCCAGCAGCCCCCTGAGGGGAAGTGAAAAACTGTTTTTT. Its protein product is CASSPLRGSEKLFF.

V gene TRBV10-3 combines with J gene TRBJ2-2; 7 bases fit TRBD2. The germline CDR1 and CDR2 sequences are ENHRY and SYGVKD. Trimming took 6 bases from V and 0 from J; bases not matched to a gene: 19. The length of the CDR3 is 20 residues. Here the CDR3 DNA reads TGTGCCATCAGGGGACCCATTGGGAGCGGGGTTCTCGCGAACACCGGGGAGCTGTTTTTT. Its protein product is CAIRGPIGSGVLANTGELFF.

The chain employs TRBV28 and TRBJ2-1, with 12 bases identical to TRBD2. Germline-derived CDR1 and CDR2 are MDHEN and SYDVKM. The V and J ends lost 6 bases and 1 base, in that order; junction bases with no gene match: 1. The length of the CDR3 is 15 residues. The CDR3 DNA follows: TGTGCCAGCAGAACTAGCGGGAGGTCCTACAATGAGCAGTTCTTC. Translation: CASRTSGRSYNEQFF.

The genes are TRBV5-6 and TRBJ2-1; 9 nucleotides agree with TRBD2. With 2 bases clipped from V and 5 bases from J, the junction kept 17 bases outside the gene matches. Germline V gives CDR1 SGHDT, CDR2 YYEEEE. This CDR3 is 19 amino acids long. In DNA form, the CDR3 reads TGTGCCAGCAGCTTTTTATTTAATTTCGAGACTAGCGGTCACAATGAGCAGTTCTTC. This gives the protein CASSFLFNFETSGHNEQFF.

The CDR3 DNA is TGTGCCAGCAGCCCCGCGGGACCCTACGAGCAGTACTTC. As protein: CASSPAGPYEQYF. The chain uses TRBV13 and TRBJ2-7, with D perhaps TRBD2 (6 bases). Germline V gene data show CDR1 as PRHDT and CDR2 as FYEKMQ (reference sequence). Trimming removed 5 bases at V and 2 bases at J, with 10 bases between. The CDR3 runs 13 residues. The full variable domain, in which reference TRBV13 and TRBJ2-7 provide the parts outside the CDR3, is AAGVIQSPRHLIKEKRETATLKCYPIPRHDTVYWYQQGPGQDPQFLISFYEKMQSDKGSIPDRFSAQQFSDYHSELNMSSLELGDSALYFCASSPAGPYEQYFGPGTRLTVT.

The chain recombines TRBV10-2 with TRBJ2-5; TRBD1 might be the D (6 bases). CDR1 is WSHSY and CDR2 is SAAADI in the germline V gene. The V end was cut by 10 bases, the J end by 6 bases, with 18 bases between. This CDR3 has 13 amino acids. CDR3 sequence (DNA): TGCGCCATCGGACCCGTACAGGGTCAGACCCAGTACTTC. This codes for CAIGPVQGQTQYF.

Concerning this clone: This sample includes further DNA sequences coding for the same CDR3. The chain joins TRBV5-1 to TRBJ2-1; 10 bases match TRBD2. Germline V gives CDR1 SGHRS, CDR2 YFSETQ. This CDR3 region has 14 residues. Losses at the gene ends were 1 base for V and 6 bases for J; bases not matched to a gene: 1. Here the CDR3 reads CASSLPSGSNEQFF. The CDR3 nucleotides are TGCGCCAGCAGCTTGCCTAGCGGGAGCAATGAGCAGTTCTTC. The full variable domain, its missing parts supplied by reference TRBV5-1 and TRBJ2-1, is KAGVTQTPRYLIKTRGQQVTLSCSPISGHRSVSWYQQTPGQGLQFLFEYFSETQRNKGNFPGRFSGRQFSNSRSEMNVSTLELGDSALYLCASSLPSGSNEQFFGPGTRLTVL.

The chain joins TRBV6-1 to TRBJ1-5; the match to TRBD1 covers 9 bases. The V gene end was trimmed by 6 bases and the J gene end by 5 bases; junction bases not matched to a gene: 5. Germline V gene lookup returns CDR1 MNHNS and CDR2 SASEGT. The CDR3 loop spans 14 amino acids. The DNA of the CDR3 is TGTGCCAGCAGCGTTACAGGGGGCGATCAGCCCCAGCATTTT. Protein sequence: CASSVTGGDQPQHF.

V gene TRBV28 combines with J gene TRBJ1-5; the D is unclear. There are 16 residues in the CDR3. The V gene's germline CDR1 is MDHEN and CDR2 SYDVKM. The V gene lost 3 bases and the J gene lost 1 base, with 13 bases spanning the gap. The CDR3 sequence: CASSFNSPGSNQPQHF. CDR3 coding DNA: TGTGCCAGCAGTTTCAACAGCCCCGGGAGCAATCAGCCCCAGCATTTT.

This chain uses TRBV6-1 with TRBJ1-2; D not resolved. The CDR3 sequence is 14 residues long. Trimming pared 6 bases from V and 0 bases from J, leaving 11 bases between. CDR1 MNHNS and CDR2 SASEGT come from the germline V gene. This CDR3 is CASRRTETNYGYTF. The CDR3 coding sequence is TGTGCCAGCAGACGGACCGAGACTAACTATGGCTACACCTTC.

This chain joins TRBV10-3 and TRBJ2-1, with 11 bases that match TRBD2. The CDR3 is 16 amino acids. Germline lookup yields CDR1 ENHRY and CDR2 SYGVKD. Losses at the gene ends were 6 bases for V and 9 bases for J; bases not matched to a gene: 13. The CDR3 region is CAISETLAGGQGEQFF. CDR3 nucleotides: TGTGCCATCAGCGAAACCTTAGCGGGAGGGCAGGGTGAGCAGTTCTTC.

The V gene is TRBV5-6, the J gene TRBJ1-1, with D perhaps TRBD1 (5 bases). Germline-derived CDR1 and CDR2 are SGHDT and YYEEEE. Trimming shortened V by 4 bases and J by 1 base, and 14 bases separated the two germline ends. The CDR3 runs 15 residues. The CDR3 here is CASSPLGQGNTEAFF. CDR3 DNA: TGTGCCAGCAGCCCCTTGGGGCAGGGGAACACTGAAGCTTTCTTT.

This chain joins TRBV6-1 and TRBJ2-3, with 10 bases matching TRBD2. CDR1 MNHNS and CDR2 SASEGT come from the germline V gene. The CDR3 is 15 amino acids. J lost 4 bases, V lost 7 bases, and 8 bases had no gene match. CDR3 coding DNA: TGTGCCAGCACTGCGGGGACTAGCGTCGCAGATACGCAGTATTTT. Its protein product is CASTAGTSVADTQYF.

The J gene is TRBJ1-1, the V gene TRBV6-6; tentatively, D is TRBD1 (6 bases). Germline V gene lookup returns CDR1 MNHNY and CDR2 SVGAGI (reference sequence). CDR3 size: 15 residues. V was clipped by 0 bases and J by 1 base, with 9 bases between them. The CDR3 sequence is CASSYSPGQNTEAFF. In DNA, the CDR3 is TGTGCCAGCAGTTACTCTCCGGGACAGAACACTGAAGCTTTCTTT.

The chain combines TRBV11-2 with TRBJ2-5; TRBD2 might be the D (6 bases). CDR1 is SGHAT and CDR2 is FQNNGV in the germline V gene. This CDR3 has 14 amino acids. Trimming stripped 5 bases from V and 2 bases from J, with 12 bases between. The CDR3 bases are TGTGCCAGCAGCCTTAGCGGACTACAAGAGACCCAGTACTTC. Translated, it gives CASSLSGLQETQYF.

The V gene is TRBV27, the J gene TRBJ2-5, with 10 bases lining up with TRBD2. V gave up 4 bases and J gave up 5 bases; unmatched junction bases: 7. Germline V lookup: CDR1 MNHEY, CDR2 SMNVEV (reference sequence). CDR3 size: 15 residues. CDR3 nucleotides: TGTGCCAGCAGTTCGCTAGCGGGAGTTTATGAGACCCAGTACTTC. Translated, it gives CASSSLAGVYETQYF.

The chain employs TRBV14 and TRBJ2-3; unclear D gene. Germline CDR1 SGHDN, CDR2 FVKESK. The V gene lost 3 bases and the J gene lost 6 bases, with 19 bases spanning the gap. This CDR3 comprises 16 residues. In DNA, the CDR3 is TGTGCCAGCAGCCACGGGTTATGGTGGAGCCCCGATACGCAGTATTTT. Its translation: CASSHGLWWSPDTQYF.

V and J are TRBV11-2 and TRBJ2-1; D not certain. The V end lost 1 base, the J end lost 6 bases, and 4 bases lay between the germline ends. CDR3 length equals 12 residues. Per germline, CDR1 SGHAT and CDR2 FQNNGV. The CDR3 nucleotides are TGTGCCAGCAGCTTAGCGGGCAATGAGCAGTTCTTC. Encoded protein: CASSLAGNEQFF.

V usage is TRBV18 and J usage is TRBJ2-1; D possibly corresponds to TRBD1 (6 bases). This CDR3 has 14 amino acids. Trimming left V 2 bases short and J 7 bases short, with 12 bases between. Germline CDR1 KGHSH, CDR2 LQKENI. The chain's CDR3 is CASSPTIGQNEQFF. CDR3 nucleotide sequence: TGTGCCAGCTCACCAACTATAGGACAGAATGAGCAGTTCTTC.

The chain links TRBV5-4 to TRBJ2-7; 9 bases line up with TRBD2. Germline-derived CDR1 and CDR2 are SGHNT and YYREEE (reference sequence). The CDR3 is 15 residues long. The V segment lost 2 bases and the J segment 6 bases; nucleotides outside the gene matches: 9. The CDR3 spells CASSLMFSGSSEQYF. CDR3 coding DNA: TGTGCCAGCAGCTTAATGTTTAGCGGGAGCTCCGAGCAGTACTTC.

V is TRBV7-2 and J is TRBJ1-1; D might be TRBD1 (5 bases). From germline, CDR1 is SGHTA and CDR2 FQGNSA. The CDR3 totals 13 residues. The V and J ends lost 1 base and 7 bases respectively, with 10 bases between them. CDR3 region: CASSLEVGVEAFF. DNA for the CDR3: TGTGCCAGCAGCTTAGAAGTAGGGGTTGAAGCTTTCTTT. The variable domain in full, completed from reference TRBV7-2 and TRBJ1-1, reads GAGVSQSPSNKVTEKGKDVELRCDPISGHTALYWYRQSLGQGLEFLIYFQGNSAPDKSGLPSDRFSAERTGGSVSTLTIQRTQQEDSAVYLCASSLEVGVEAFFGQGTRLTVV.

This chain links TRBV6-5 with TRBJ2-7; 11 bases are shared with TRBD1. V shed 6 bases and J 2 bases; nucleotides not matched to a gene: 3. CDR1 and CDR2 (germline): MNHEY, SVGAGI. The CDR3 has 14 amino acids. DNA of the CDR3: TGTGCCAGCAGCGCGGACAGGGGGCCCTACGAGCAGTACTTC. Residues: CASSADRGPYEQYF.

This sequence joins TRBV19 and TRBJ2-1; 9 bases fit TRBD2. This CDR3 is built from 15 residues. Germline CDR1 LNHDA, CDR2 SQIVND (reference sequence). V dropped 3 bases and J dropped 6; count of bases not matched to a gene: 6. The CDR3 spells CASSIFSGSVNEQFF. In DNA, the CDR3 is TGTGCCAGTAGTATTTTTAGCGGGAGTGTCAATGAGCAGTTCTTC.

With regard to this clone: The sample carries other DNA sequences with the same CDR3. The genes are TRBV9 and TRBJ2-1, with unresolved D. Trimming took 2 bases from V and 1 from J, leaving 10 bases between them. The CDR3 consists of 15 residues. Looked up from germline, CDR1 is SGDLS and CDR2 is YYNGEE. This chain's CDR3 is CASSVAVGSYNEQFF. DNA of the CDR3: TGTGCCAGCAGCGTTGCAGTAGGTTCCTACAATGAGCAGTTCTTC.

This sequence joins TRBV5-5 and TRBJ2-2; D is unclear. CDR1 is SGHKS, CDR2 YYEKEE, per germline (reference sequence). This CDR3 comprises 13 residues. V dropped 4 bases and J dropped 3 bases, with 7 bases sitting between them. CDR3 coding DNA: TGTGCCAGCAGCATTGGCTACACCGGGGAGCTGTTTTTT. Translating gives CASSIGYTGELFF.

V and J are TRBV9 and TRBJ2-3; possibly TRBD2 for D (6 bases). V was pared by 3 bases and J by 2 bases, with 13 bases between. CDR3 size: 15 residues. CDR1 and CDR2 (germline): SGDLS, YYNGEE. The CDR3 sequence is CASSASGGTTDTQYF. As DNA, the CDR3 is TGTGCCAGCAGCGCGTCGGGCGGGACCACAGATACGCAGTATTTT.